These 19 T cell receptor beta chains were all obtained from the same sample, sequenced in a study of cytomegalovirus exposure and HLA in healthy donors. The repertoire was sequenced with immunoSEQ multiplex PCR; TCRdb's copy has only in-frame clones and lacks some. This sample carries about 58,000 clones, roughly nine tenths of them seen once, and the ten largest clones take roughly 1%. Input material: PBMCs. These receptors were taken from a man aged 18 to 29 in good health and CMV-seronegative.

The V gene is TRBV11-3, the J gene TRBJ1-1, with D perhaps matching TRBD1 (5 bases). CDR1 and CDR2 (germline): SGHNT, YENEEA. Between the trimmed V and J ends, which lost 3 bases and 1 base, there was a span of 9 bases. This CDR3 is 14 amino acids long. CDR3 sequence: CASSFGASNTEAFF. The CDR3 nucleotides are TGTGCCAGCAGCTTTGGGGCTTCGAACACTGAAGCTTTCTTT.

The CDR3 reads CASSLPSGGDGADTQYF. The CDR3 coding sequence is TGTGCCAGCAGTTTACCCTCGGGGGGGGACGGGGCGGATACGCAGTATTTT. The rearrangement uses TRBV28 and TRBJ2-3; TRBD2 matches 8 bases. CDR1 is MDHEN and CDR2 is SYDVKM in the germline V gene. There are 17 residues in the CDR3. J was trimmed by 6 bases and V by 2 bases; bases with no gene match: 13.

The V and J genes are TRBV9 and TRBJ2-7; 7 positions agree with TRBD2. Germline V gene data show CDR1 as SGDLS and CDR2 as YYNGEE. V was pared by 2 bases and J by 7 bases, with 9 bases of the junction left unmatched. The CDR3 has 14 amino acids. The CDR3 nucleotides read TGTGCCAGCAGCGTGGACGGGGGGAGCTGGGAGCAGTACTTC. Protein: CASSVDGGSWEQYF.

The V call is TRBV10-1, the J call TRBJ2-7; 9 bases are a match to TRBD1. CDR3 length: 16 amino acids. CDR1 is WNHNN and CDR2 is SYGVQD in the germline V gene (reference sequence). Unmatched junction bases numbered 14, after V lost 7 bases and J lost 4 bases. CDR3 sequence reads: CASTDVGTGMGYEQYF. CDR3 nucleotide sequence: TGCGCCAGCACTGACGTAGGGACAGGGATGGGGTACGAGCAGTACTTC.

This chain links TRBV11-3 with TRBJ2-1; 14 bases agree with TRBD2. This CDR3 region has 17 residues. V shed 5 bases, J shed 7 bases, and the junction held 10 bases outside the gene matches. The germline gives CDR1 SGHNT, CDR2 YENEEA. This CDR3 reads CASSPAMGLAGENEQFF. In DNA, the CDR3 is TGTGCCAGCAGCCCCGCCATGGGACTAGCGGGAGAGAATGAGCAGTTCTTC.

The rearrangement uses TRBV9 and TRBJ2-7; TRBD2 might be the D (6 bases). This CDR3 contains 17 residues. CDR1 and CDR2 (germline): SGDLS, YYNGEE. Between the trimmed V and J ends, which lost 4 bases and 3 bases, there was a span of 23 bases. The DNA for the CDR3 is TGTGCCAGCAGCCCCCACCTAGGGAGGAATCCGTTCTACGAGCAGTACTTC. Amino acids: CASSPHLGRNPFYEQYF. Combining the CDR3 with reference TRBV9 and TRBJ2-7 gives the whole variable domain DSGVTQTPKHLITATGQRVTLRCSPRSGDLSVYWYQQSLDQGLQFLIQYYNGEERAKGNILERFSAQQFPDLHSELNLSSLELGDSALYFCASSPHLGRNPFYEQYFGPGTRLTVT.

This chain joins TRBV9 and TRBJ2-5; 7 bases fit TRBD2. Trimming took 4 bases from V and 2 from J; bases not matched to a gene: 5. The CDR3 has 14 residues. Germline values: CDR1 SGDLS, CDR2 YYNGEE. The CDR3 region has the DNA TGTGCCAGCAGCCCCACTAGCGCTCAAGAGACCCAGTACTTC. This sequence encodes CASSPTSAQETQYF.

The gene calls are TRBV15 and TRBJ2-2; D is undetermined. Germline V gives CDR1 LNHNV, CDR2 YYDKDF (reference sequence). The CDR3 sequence is 13 residues long. The V and J ends lost 3 bases and 9 bases respectively, with 11 bases between them. CDR3 sequence (DNA): TGTGCCACCAGCAGCGGTACTTTTCGGGAGCTGTTTTTT. Residues: CATSSGTFRELFF.

This chain connects TRBV6-5 to TRBJ1-1; TRBD1 matches 7 bases. Trimming cost V 2 bases and J 7 bases; bases outside gene matches: 7. The CDR3 is made up of 14 amino acids. Germline assignment: CDR1 MNHEY and CDR2 SVGAGI. The CDR3 spells CASSYDRVVVEAFF. The CDR3 DNA is TGTGCCAGCAGTTACGACAGGGTAGTTGTTGAAGCTTTCTTT.

The genes are TRBV27 and TRBJ1-5, with TRBD1 identical over 8 bases. CDR3 length equals 14 residues. Germline V CDR1 and CDR2: MNHEY, SMNVEV (reference sequence). Losses at the gene ends were 3 bases for V and 6 bases for J; bases not matched to a gene: 4. The CDR3 coding sequence is TGTGCCAGCAGTTTCGGTGGGACAGGTCAGCCCCAGCATTTT. Amino acids: CASSFGGTGQPQHF.

The genes are TRBV14 and TRBJ2-7; 8 bases align to TRBD1. Looked up from germline, CDR1 is SGHDN and CDR2 is FVKESK. The CDR3 contains 14 residues. Trimming at V came to 3 bases and at J to 2 bases, leaving 3 bases not matched to a gene. Here the CDR3 DNA reads TGTGCCAGCAGCCACCGGGACAGGCCCTACGAGCAGTACTTC. It codes for CASSHRDRPYEQYF.

The chain is built from TRBV7-9 and TRBJ2-5; 7 bases map to TRBD2. The V and J ends lost 1 base and 5 bases, in that order; junction bases with no gene match: 1. The CDR3 loop spans 13 amino acids. Germline V gene sequence: CDR1 SEHNR, CDR2 FQNEAQ (reference sequence). The CDR3 here is CASSLEGGETQYF. Written as DNA, the CDR3 is TGTGCCAGCAGCTTAGAGGGAGGGGAGACCCAGTACTTC.

The chain recombines TRBV25-1 with TRBJ2-1; weak D call: TRBD1 (7 bases). Trimming stripped 3 bases from V and 2 bases from J, with 17 bases between. CDR1 MGHDK and CDR2 SYGVNS come from the germline V gene. This CDR3 region has 17 residues. The CDR3 nucleotides are TGTGCCAGCAGTGAGGGCGGGACAGCTGAGACCTACAATGAGCAGTTCTTC. It translates to CASSEGGTAETYNEQFF.

The chain has TRBV7-9 and TRBJ2-5, with 8 bases matching TRBD1. The CDR3 runs 14 residues. CDR1 SEHNR and CDR2 FQNEAQ come from the germline V gene (reference sequence). V lost 3 bases, J lost 4 bases, and 4 bases stayed unmatched. CDR3: CASSFGTGAETQYF. The DNA for the CDR3 is TGTGCCAGCAGCTTCGGGACAGGAGCAGAGACCCAGTACTTC.

The V gene is TRBV4-3, the J gene TRBJ2-1, with 7 bases lining up with TRBD2. Per germline, CDR1 LGHNA and CDR2 YSLEER. With 0 bases clipped from V and 4 bases from J, the junction kept 6 bases outside the gene matches. The CDR3 is 16 amino acids. The CDR3, as DNA: TGCGCCAGCAGCCAAGATTTCGCTAGCGGATACAATGAGCAGTTCTTC. Translation gives CASSQDFASGYNEQFF.

This chain connects TRBV11-1 to TRBJ2-7; D perhaps matches TRBD1 (6 bases). Trimming removed 5 bases at V and 0 bases at J, with 8 bases between. Germline loops: CDR1 SGHAT, CDR2 FQDESV (reference sequence). The CDR3 sequence is 13 residues long. As DNA, the CDR3 is TGTGCCAGCAGCCCCAGGGGCTCCTACGAGCAGTACTTC. Its translation: CASSPRGSYEQYF.

The V and J genes are TRBV28 and TRBJ1-1; D is possibly TRBD1 (6 bases). Trimming took off 3 bases at V and 11 bases at J, with 13 bases between the two ends. The germline V gene encodes CDR1 MDHEN and CDR2 SYDVKM. The length of the CDR3 is 12 residues. The CDR3 DNA reads TGTGCCAGCAGTTTCACGTGGCAGGGGGCTTTCTTT. This encodes CASSFTWQGAFF.

The chain is built from TRBV11-3 and TRBJ1-1; possible D gene TRBD1, 6 bases. The CDR3 extends over 15 amino acids. Germline V CDR1 and CDR2: SGHNT, YENEEA. Trimming left V 6 bases short and J 5 bases short, with 19 bases between. The CDR3: CASSHRTVSSTEAFF. Written as DNA, the CDR3 is TGTGCCAGCAGTCATCGGACAGTAAGCAGTACTGAAGCTTTCTTT.

The chain combines TRBV12-5 with TRBJ2-5; 14 bases agree with TRBD2. Trimming at V came to 6 bases and at J to 3 bases, leaving 6 bases not matched to a gene. The CDR3 spans 16 residues. CDR1 and CDR2 from the germline V gene are LGHNT and FRNRAP. The CDR3 reads CASGSPGLAGEETQYF. CDR3 nucleotides: TGTGCTAGTGGCTCCCCGGGACTAGCGGGAGAAGAGACCCAGTACTTC.